Listed here are 8 T cell receptor beta chains from one sample, sequenced in a study of cytomegalovirus exposure and HLA in healthy donors. Primers: 60 Vbeta forward and 13 Jbeta reverse. Using immunoSEQ multiplex PCR, the repertoire was profiled, and TCRdb retains in-frame clones only, with some absent. The top ten clones hold 1.3% of a sample with 200,000 to 250,000 clones, more than 75% of them seen once. The specimen sequenced was PBMCs. These receptors all come from a human donor in good health.

The genes are TRBV11-2 and TRBJ2-5; D unresolved. This CDR3 has 13 residues. Trimming left V 3 bases short and J 2 bases short, with 7 bases between. Germline CDR1 is SGHAT and CDR2 is FQNNGV. CDR3 residues: CASSLSRQETQYF. The CDR3, as DNA: TGTGCCAGCAGCTTGTCTAGGCAAGAGACCCAGTACTTC.

The CDR3 region is CASIPTGLSYEQYF. CDR3 nucleotide sequence: TGTGCCAGCATCCCGACGGGACTCTCCTACGAGCAGTACTTC. The chain employs TRBV6-1 and TRBJ2-7, with D possibly TRBD2 on 6 matching bases. CDR1 is MNHNS, CDR2 SASEGT, per germline. The ends were cut back, 7 bases at V and 0 bases at J, with 13 bases in the middle. This CDR3 is built from 14 residues.

The rearrangement links TRBV11-1 to TRBJ2-5; D gene unclear. The CDR3 loop spans 16 amino acids. The germline V gene encodes CDR1 SGHAT and CDR2 FQDESV (reference sequence). The ends were cut back, 6 bases at V and 5 bases at J, with 22 bases in the middle. Here the CDR3 reads CASRPPGGVGAETQYF. For the CDR3, the DNA is TGTGCCAGCAGGCCCCCAGGTGGTGTCGGCGCCGAGACCCAGTACTTC. The whole variable domain, filled in from reference TRBV11-1 and TRBJ2-5, reads EAEVAQSPRYKITEKSQAVAFWCDPISGHATLYWYRQILGQGPELLVQFQDESVVDDSQLPKDRFSAERLKGVDSTLKIQPAELGDSAMYLCASRPPGGVGAETQYFGPGTRLLVL.

The gene calls are TRBV28 and TRBJ2-3, with TRBD2 matching 11 bases. Germline V lookup: CDR1 MDHEN, CDR2 SYDVKM. The CDR3 has 17 residues. The trim removed 7 bases at V and 4 bases at J, leaving 13 bases unmatched. The DNA for the CDR3 is TGTGCCAGCACCTATGGTACTAGCGGGAGTGGTGCAGATACGCAGTATTTT. Protein product: CASTYGTSGSGADTQYF.

The chain joins TRBV6-5 to TRBJ2-1; TRBD2 matches at 11 bases. The CDR3 runs 13 residues. V was clipped by 5 bases and J by 10 bases; unmatched bases: 4. CDR1 and CDR2 from the germline V gene are MNHEY and SVGAGI. As DNA, the CDR3 is TGTGCCAGCAGTACGGGACTAGCGGACGAGCAGTTCTTC. This codes for CASSTGLADEQFF.

DNA of the CDR3: TGTGCCAGCAGTTCGGGACTAGCGGGAGAAGAGACCCAGTACTTC. Amino acids: CASSSGLAGEETQYF. V and J are TRBV27 and TRBJ2-5; 14 bases fit TRBD2. CDR3 size: 15 residues. Per germline, CDR1 MNHEY and CDR2 SMNVEV (reference sequence). V was clipped by 4 bases and J by 3 bases; unmatched bases: 1.

This clone has a handful of counts. The V and J genes are TRBV4-2 and TRBJ1-2; D uncertain. The germline CDR1 and CDR2 sequences are LGHNA and YNFKEQ. The CDR3 has 15 residues. V lost 0 bases, J lost 0 bases, and 8 bases lay in between. The CDR3 coding sequence is TGTGCCAGCAGCCAAGATGGCAGGCCTAACTATGGCTACACCTTC. This translates into CASSQDGRPNYGYTF.

This chain links TRBV28 with TRBJ1-5; a weak D match, TRBD1 (6 bases). Germline assignment: CDR1 MDHEN and CDR2 SYDVKM. The CDR3 is 18 amino acids. V lost 2 bases and J 2 bases, leaving 19 bases between the germline ends. In nucleotides, the CDR3 is TGTGCCAGCAGTTTAGGAGGGACGGGGGGCGGGGGCAATCAGCCCCAGCATTTT. Its protein is CASSLGGTGGGGNQPQHF. Variable domain in full (rest from reference TRBV28 and TRBJ1-5): DVKVTQSSRYLVKRTGEKVFLECVQDMDHENMFWYRQDPGLGLRLIYFSYDVKMKEKGDIPEGYSVSREKKERFSLILESASTNQTSMYLCASSLGGTGGGGNQPQHFGDGTRLSIL.